The rows below give T cell receptor beta chains drawn from one sample of a study of cytomegalovirus exposure and HLA in healthy donors. TCRdb's table, derived via immunoSEQ multiplex PCR, lists solely in-frame clones and lacks some. Found here are around 170,000 clones, over 70% of them singletons; the top ten hold around 4%. Sequenced material: PBMCs. The receptors here all came from a man aged 50 to 59 in good health and CMV-seronegative. Each CDR3 is given with its conserved first and last residue. A D gene is named only where the DNA matches it firmly. Rows give clone size only sometimes, using once, few, many, or a class for an expanded clone.

.	TRBV2	TRBJ2-7	few	TGTGCCTCCCGAGGGGCCGGGGGCTACGAGCAGTACTTC	CASRGAGGYEQYF
TRBD1	TRBV7-9	TRBJ1-2	.	TGTTCCAGCAGCCCACGAGCGACAGGGACTAACTATGGCTACACCTTC	CSSSPRATGTNYGYTF
.	TRBV18	TRBJ1-5	.	TGTGCCAGCTCACCAGGAGGCAATCAGCCCCAGCATTTT	CASSPGGNQPQHF
.	TRBV6-5	TRBJ2-7	many	TGTGCCAGCAGTTACGGTATTGGCGGAGGATACGAGCAGTACTTC	CASSYGIGGGYEQYF
.	TRBV6-1	TRBJ1-2	.	TGTGCCTCTTGGGCCCTAACCTCCTATGGCTACACCTTC	CASWALTSYGYTF
TRBD1	TRBV4-2	TRBJ2-5	once	TGTGCCAGCAGCCAGCCGGGACAGACCCAGGAGACCCAGTACTTC	CASSQPGQTQETQYF
TRBD1	TRBV7-2	TRBJ2-7	.	TGTGCCAGCAGCTACACAACAGGGGCCGAGTACGAGCAGTACTTC	CASSYTTGAEYEQYF
.	TRBV29-1	TRBJ1-1	few	TGCAGCGTCCGCCCGGGCGGAGGGAACACTGAAGCTTTCTTT	CSVRPGGGNTEAFF
TRBD1	TRBV5-1	TRBJ1-1	.	TGCGCCAGCAGCTTTGAAGGGACAGCGAACACTGAAGCTTTCTTT	CASSFEGTANTEAFF
TRBD2	TRBV4-1	TRBJ2-1	.	TGCGCCAGCAGCCAAGAGGACCGAAGTCTAGCGGGGTACAATGAGCAGTTCTTC	CASSQEDRSLAGYNEQFF
TRBD2	TRBV5-1	TRBJ2-1	.	TGCGCCAGCAGCTTGGAGCGGGGACAGCAGTTCTTC	CASSLERGQQFF
.	TRBV7-2	TRBJ2-1	.	TGTGCCAGCAGCTTAGGGCAGGGGGGCTATGAGCAGTTCTTC	CASSLGQGGYEQFF
.	TRBV6-5	TRBJ2-7	once	TGTGCCAGCAGCCGACAATACGGCGAGCAGTACTTC	CASSRQYGEQYF
.	TRBV5-6	TRBJ2-5	.	TGTGCCAGCAGCTTGGTTCTAGAGGAGACCCAGTACTTC	CASSLVLEETQYF
.	TRBV2	TRBJ2-7	once	TGTGCCAGCAGGGTACATGGGCACAGCTCCTACGAGCAGTACTTC	CASRVHGHSSYEQYF
.	TRBV9	TRBJ2-2	.	TGTGCCAGCAGCGCCGGCGGGGCCGGGGAGCTGTTTTTT	CASSAGGAGELFF
TRBD1	TRBV7-9	TRBJ1-2	.	TGTTCCAGCAGCCCGAGTTTCCGGACAGGGGCGTTACATGGCTACACCTTC	CSSSPSFRTGALHGYTF